Described below is a single T cell receptor beta chain sequence and its context. This clonotype was seen a few times. Its specific antigen is unknown. Base qualities were left out, and no much larger clone turns up one base away. Preparation of the library involved RT-PCR. TCRdb records Illumina HiSeq 2500 as the sequencer. TCRdb cleaned the public reads at Q25 with fastp, built clones with MiXCR and kept in-frame beta chains. Under each unique CDR3 protein, matching rows form one entry showing the most common genes and DNA. In this sample the table shows about 700,000 distinct CDR3 sequences, less than 20% of which occur a single time. The leading ten clones occupy around 10% of the sample. This entry belongs to a study of response to subunit inactivated influenza vaccine (dated by TCRdb to 2016 to 2019). Study-wide context: To follow how T cells responded to a trivalent subunit inactivated influenza vaccine, the researchers relied on deep quantitative profiling of the T cell receptor repertoire.

Paper-wide results and their limitations: According to the authors, only a limited number of new T cells may be recruited by each seasonal influenza vaccination.

V loses 4 bases of germline sequence and J loses 2 bases, and the interval between the two ends is 11 bases. Sequences LNHDA (CDR1) and SQIVND (CDR2) are obtained from the germline V gene (reference sequence). Spanning cysteine to phenylalanine, the CDR3 consists of 15 amino acids. Kept here is only the CDR3 DNA, which spans 45 bases and is read in frame from base 1. The chain links TRBV19 with TRBJ2-2; the D segment could be TRBD2, given 6 matching bases. The sequence came from a man aged 45-65 years who received an inactivated influenza vaccine. Donor details come from another sample of the same person, matched by shared clones. Sequencing used PBMCs from blood, obtained 12 days after vaccination. The nucleotides read TGTGCCAGTAGTACCGGGAGCGAAAACACCGGGGAGCTGTTTTTT. Its coded protein is CASSTGSENTGELFF.